The clone carrying this T cell receptor (beta chain) was recorded at least ten times. Its antigen is not identified. TCRdb reprocessed the 5' RACE reads with MiXCR, giving one entry per CDR3 protein. The sample gives under 12,000 distinct CDR3 sequences, 5% to 6.5% of which show up once; around an eighth is in the top ten. Time point of the sample: sample taken at primary tumor resection. The donor population consisted of just over 70 patients with untreated, early-stage non-small cell lung cancer. In each case, whole RNA from tumor, nontumor lung or frozen PBMC was sequenced unsorted. This record belongs to a study of spatial heterogeneity in lung cancer. Trimming pared 0 bases from V and 7 bases from J, leaving 7 bases between. Germline CDR1 and CDR2: LGHDT and YNNKEL (reference sequence). This CDR3 comprises 13 residues. Overall study findings and caveats: Ubiquitous and regional expanded TCR counts mirrored ubiquitous and regional nonsynonymous mutation counts, respectively. Sequencing reached an estimated coverage of tumor T cells that was only about 7% for alpha chains and more than 12% for beta chains. Within tumors, counts of expanded alpha and beta TCRs tracked tumor mutation counts.

The receptor was derived from a male donor with early-stage non-small cell lung cancer. The specimen comprised lung tumor tissue, sampled at surgery. This chain links TRBV3-1 with TRBJ1-5; no clear D gene. CDR3 in amino acids: CASSQDIRQPQHF. CDR3 bases: TGTGCCAGCAGCCAAGATATTCGGCAGCCCCAGCATTTT.